This record covers a single TCR beta chain. CDR3 size: 15 residues. Per germline, CDR1 MGHDK and CDR2 SYGVNS. V was cut by 4 bases and J by 0 bases, with 9 bases left in between. Clinical history as reported by participants underpinned cohort assignment. These data belong to a study of blood T cell repertoires in COVID-19. Study-level background: T cells, B-cell-depleted T cells, or PBMCs provided the cDNA or gDNA that served as material.

In the original processing: Cell counts per sample came from amplifying reference gene primers. Method: immunoSEQ multiplex PCR; TCRdb's copy keeps in-frame clones and lacks some. That table is the source of V, J and clone size, and D and trimming were worked out from the DNA. The table shows a few hundred thousand clones, with roughly 90% occurring only once. Material for sequencing was PBMCs or T cells enriched from blood (not recorded which). This chain links TRBV25-1 with TRBJ2-2; possible D gene TRBD1, 5 bases. The receptor was isolated from a young man who had been exposed to COVID-19. DNA for the CDR3: TGTGCCAGCAGTGCAGGGTTCGCGAACACCGGGGAGCTGTTTTTT. Protein product: CASSAGFANTGELFF.